This passage covers 7 T cell receptor beta chains from one sample sequenced in a study of blood T cell repertoires in COVID-19. The protocol was immunoSEQ multiplex PCR, while the TCRdb copy is restricted to in-frame clones and leaves out a portion. Of 250,000 to 350,000 clones detected, around 89% appear once; the ten largest clones hold 9.5% to 15%. Source material: peripheral blood. The receptors stem from a woman aged 55-75 years with acute or convalescent COVID-19.

The V and J genes are TRBV30 and TRBJ1-3; D gene ambiguous. Germline loops: CDR1 GTSNPN, CDR2 SVGIG (reference sequence). The germline V and J ends were trimmed by 0 bases and 8 bases, with 14 bases remaining between them. The length of the CDR3 is 14 residues. The chain's CDR3 is CAWSVFLPGDTIYF. The CDR3 DNA follows: TGTGCCTGGAGTGTTTTCCTCCCCGGAGACACCATATATTTT.

The chain employs TRBV28 and TRBJ1-1; TRBD1 aligns across 11 bases. The CDR3 extends over 12 amino acids. From germline, CDR1 is MDHEN and CDR2 SYDVKM. Trimming removed 5 bases from V and 10 bases from J; junction bases left unmatched: 3. DNA of the CDR3: TGTGCCAGCAGTCCGGACAGGGGGCGAGCTTTCTTT. Encoded protein: CASSPDRGRAFF. The whole variable domain, filled in from reference TRBV28 and TRBJ1-1, reads DVKVTQSSRYLVKRTGEKVFLECVQDMDHENMFWYRQDPGLGLRLIYFSYDVKMKEKGDIPEGYSVSREKKERFSLILESASTNQTSMYLCASSPDRGRAFFGQGTRLTVV.

The genes are TRBV19 and TRBJ1-1; 11 positions match TRBD1. This CDR3 is built from 13 residues. The J segment lost 11 bases and the V segment lost 4 bases, leaving 6 bases of the junction unmatched. Germline CDR1 LNHDA, CDR2 SQIVND (reference sequence). Written as DNA, the CDR3 is TGTGCCAGTAGTAGCGGACAGGGGGCGCGGGCTTTCTTT. It codes for CASSSGQGARAFF.

This chain joins TRBV5-8 and TRBJ2-3, with a tentative D call TRBD1 (5 bases). Trimming pared 4 bases from V and 6 bases from J, leaving 18 bases between. Germline lookup yields CDR1 SGHTS and CDR2 YDEGEE. The length of the CDR3 is 15 residues. CDR3 in DNA: TGTGCCAGCAGCACAGACATAGAAACAGGTGATACGCAGTATTTT. Translated: CASSTDIETGDTQYF. Filled out from reference TRBV5-8 and TRBJ2-3, the complete variable domain reads EAGVTQSPTHLIKTRGQQATLRCSPISGHTSVYWYQQALGLGLQFLLWYDEGEERNRGNFPPRFSGRQFPNYSSELNVNALELEDSALYLCASSTDIETGDTQYFGPGTRLTVL.

This clone was found once. The chain uses TRBV6-5 and TRBJ2-1, with D perhaps matching TRBD1 (8 bases). The V gene lost 10 bases and the J gene lost 6 bases, with 19 bases spanning the gap. The germline gives CDR1 MNHEY, CDR2 SVGAGI. The CDR3 extends over 14 amino acids. The CDR3 region is CATGGQAWANEQFF. The CDR3 coding sequence is TGTGCCACGGGGGGACAGGCGTGGGCCAATGAGCAGTTCTTC.

The gene calls are TRBV6-5 and TRBJ2-1; 7 bases match TRBD2. J gave up 9 bases and V 1 base, and 9 bases lay outside the gene matches. In germline, CDR1 is MNHEY, CDR2 SVGAGI. The CDR3 spans 15 residues. CDR3 residues: CASSYFGGGPSEQFF. The CDR3, as DNA: TGTGCCAGCAGTTACTTTGGGGGAGGGCCTAGTGAGCAGTTCTTC.

This clone was seen a few times. This chain connects TRBV7-2 to TRBJ1-5; 8 bases line up with TRBD1. Trimming removed 5 bases from V and 5 bases from J; junction bases left unmatched: 14. The CDR3 has 17 amino acids. Germline V gene data show CDR1 as SGHTA and CDR2 as FQGNSA. The CDR3 DNA reads as TGTGCCAGCAGCCCAAAATCGGACAGGGTAAGGCATCAGCCCCAGCATTTT. It codes for CASSPKSDRVRHQPQHF.